The 4 T cell receptor beta chains below were found in one sample sequenced in a study of cytomegalovirus exposure and HLA in healthy donors. A multiplex PCR was run with 60 Vbeta primers and 13 Jbeta primers. Produced via immunoSEQ multiplex PCR; TCRdb's table is partial and in-frame only. The repertoire holds approximately 100,000 clones, with 70% to 80% as singletons. Sequencing was carried out using PBMCs. Receptors were obtained from a woman in her late teens or twenties in good health and CMV-seropositive.

This clone occurred a few times. V is TRBV20-1 and J is TRBJ2-5, with TRBD1 as a possible D gene (5 bases). From germline, CDR1 is DFQATT and CDR2 SNEGSKA (reference sequence). V dropped 7 bases and J dropped 3 bases, with 6 bases sitting between them. This CDR3 contains 10 residues. The CDR3 DNA reads as TGCAGTGTAGGGGAAGAGACCCAGTACTTC. Amino acids: CSVGEETQYF.

The V gene is TRBV7-2, the J gene TRBJ2-3, with D possibly TRBD2 on 6 matching bases. Trimming stripped 2 bases from V and 2 bases from J, with 17 bases between. The germline CDR1 and CDR2 sequences are SGHTA and FQGNSA. The CDR3 totals 17 residues. The CDR3 reads CASSLWGGKSPTDTQYF. The CDR3 nucleotides are TGTGCCAGCAGCTTATGGGGCGGGAAGTCTCCCACAGATACGCAGTATTTT.

CDR3 in DNA: TGTGCCACCAGCAGAGGGCTGAACACTGAAGCTTTCTTT. Translating it yields CATSRGLNTEAFF. The chain uses TRBV15 and TRBJ1-1; no clear D gene. Germline lookup yields CDR1 LNHNV and CDR2 YYDKDF (reference sequence). Trimming stripped 1 base from V and 0 bases from J, with 3 bases between. This CDR3 has 13 amino acids.

V and J are TRBV27 and TRBJ2-7; 7 bases line up with TRBD2. Per germline, CDR1 MNHEY and CDR2 SMNVEV (reference sequence). Trimming removed 3 bases from V and 6 bases from J; junction bases left unmatched: 5. The CDR3 sequence is 13 residues long. Written as DNA, the CDR3 is TGTGCCAGCAGTTTCTTGACTAGCAGCGAGCAGTACTTC. As protein: CASSFLTSSEQYF.